One and the same sample provided the 16 T cell receptor beta chains below, sequenced in a study of control samples from healthy donors and cancer patients. Produced via immunoSEQ multiplex PCR; TCRdb's table is partial and in-frame only. The data show roughly 14,000 clones, roughly 80% seen once. The sample comprised formalin-fixed, paraffin-embedded tissue. These receptors all stem from a female donor with lung cancer.

This chain uses TRBV27 with TRBJ1-1; D may be TRBD1 (5 bases). From germline, CDR1 is MNHEY and CDR2 SMNVEV (reference sequence). Trimming cost V 4 bases and J 5 bases, with 17 bases left between them. The CDR3 length is 15 residues. This chain's CDR3 is CASSYRRQRRTEAFF. In DNA, the CDR3 is TGTGCCAGCAGTTATAGGAGACAGAGGCGAACTGAAGCTTTCTTT.

In nucleotides, the CDR3 is TGTGCCATCAGTGATGGACAGCCGAGCACAGATACGCAGTATTTT. Residues: CAISDGQPSTDTQYF. V is TRBV10-3 and J is TRBJ2-3; D may be TRBD1 (6 bases). Germline V gene data show CDR1 as ENHRY and CDR2 as SYGVKD. With 3 bases removed from V and 0 bases from J, the gap between germline ends came to 10 bases. This CDR3 is 15 amino acids long.

The chain carries TRBV18 and TRBJ2-2; D gene unclear. Trimming removed 3 bases at V and 6 bases at J, with 8 bases between. CDR1 and CDR2 from the germline V gene are KGHSH and LQKENI. The CDR3 is made up of 13 amino acids. The CDR3 DNA is TGTGCCAGCTCACCCGAAGCCCCCGGGGAGCTGTTTTTT. Translation: CASSPEAPGELFF.

The J gene is TRBJ2-2, the V gene TRBV7-2; 9 nucleotides agree with TRBD1. The ends lost 0 bases at V and 6 bases at J; junction bases unmatched: 8. The germline V gene has CDR1 SGHTA and CDR2 FQGNSA. The CDR3 runs to 17 residues. CDR3 amino acids: CASSLAPPGQGAGELFF. The CDR3 nucleotides read TGTGCCAGCAGCTTAGCTCCTCCGGGACAGGGAGCCGGGGAGCTGTTTTTT.

The chain has TRBV7-2 and TRBJ2-2; D not resolved. V lost 5 bases to trimming and J lost 4 bases, with 14 bases between them. Germline V lookup: CDR1 SGHTA, CDR2 FQGNSA. This CDR3 is 15 amino acids long. CDR3: CASSLRFGSTGELFF. For the CDR3, the DNA is TGTGCCAGCAGCCTACGGTTCGGAAGCACCGGGGAGCTGTTTTTT.

The chain joins TRBV7-9 to TRBJ1-3, with a tentative D call TRBD1 (5 bases). CDR3 size: 12 residues. With 0 bases removed from V and 8 bases from J, the gap between germline ends came to 5 bases. Looked up from germline, CDR1 is SEHNR and CDR2 is FQNEAQ (reference sequence). CDR3: CASSLAGDTIYF. The CDR3 DNA is TGTGCCAGCAGCTTAGCGGGGGACACCATATATTTT.

Details on this clone: Germline is not matched at one junction end, which may reflect a read error. The DNA for the CDR3 is TGTGCCAGCAGTGACTCCGGGACAACGATTGGTGAAAAACTGTTTTTT. Its protein product is CASSDSGTTIGEKLFF. The rearrangement joins TRBV6-6 to TRBJ1-4; tentative D call: TRBD1 (6 bases). Per the germline V gene, CDR1 is MNHNY and CDR2 is SVGAGI (reference sequence). This CDR3 is 16 amino acids long.

This clone was detected once. The chain employs TRBV5-6 and TRBJ2-7, with a weak D call TRBD2 (6 bases). Germline assignment: CDR1 SGHDT and CDR2 YYEEEE. V was cut by 2 bases and J by 0 bases, with 12 bases left in between. The CDR3 runs to 15 residues. CDR3 amino acids: CASSFGGFLSYEQYF. Here the CDR3 DNA reads TGTGCCAGCAGCTTCGGGGGTTTCCTCTCCTACGAGCAGTACTTC.

The chain joins TRBV4-3 to TRBJ2-3; a weak D match, TRBD2 (6 bases). Germline-derived CDR1 and CDR2 are LGHNA and YSLEER. V was shortened by 5 bases and J by 0 bases, with 12 bases between the two germline ends. This CDR3 region has 15 residues. The CDR3 reads CASSVRGPSTDTQYF. The CDR3 DNA sequence: TGCGCCAGCAGCGTGCGGGGTCCTAGCACAGATACGCAGTATTTT.

This chain links TRBV10-3 with TRBJ2-2, with D possibly being TRBD2 (6 bases). This CDR3 is 17 amino acids long. Germline CDR1 reads ENHRY; CDR2 reads SYGVKD. V shed 2 bases and J shed 4 bases, with 17 bases lying between them. In DNA, the CDR3 is TGTGCCATCAGTGAGGTGACGCGGGAACGGGGCACCGGGGAGCTGTTTTTT. As protein: CAISEVTRERGTGELFF.

The chain employs TRBV5-1 and TRBJ2-5; possibly TRBD2 for D (6 bases). The CDR3 is 15 amino acids. Germline-derived CDR1 and CDR2 are SGHRS and YFSETQ. V gave up 3 bases and J gave up 2 bases, with 14 bases separating them. CDR3 sequence reads: CASSSGGMGQETQYF. Written as DNA, the CDR3 is TGCGCCAGCAGCTCCGGAGGGATGGGACAAGAGACCCAGTACTTC.

The V gene is TRBV29-1, the J gene TRBJ2-5, with 8 bases lining up with TRBD1. The V gene's germline CDR1 is SQVTM and CDR2 ANQGSEA. The V gene end was trimmed by 4 bases and the J gene end by 1 base; junction bases not matched to a gene: 2. CDR3 length: 13 amino acids. CDR3 sequence: CSVAQGAQETQYF. The CDR3 nucleotides read TGCAGCGTTGCTCAGGGGGCCCAAGAGACCCAGTACTTC. Complete variable domain (other parts from reference TRBV29-1 and TRBJ2-5): SAVISQKPSRDICQRGTSLTIQCQVDSQVTMMFWYRQQPGQSLTLIATANQGSEATYESGFVIDKFPISRPNLTFSTLTVSNMSPEDSSIYLCSVAQGAQETQYFGPGTRLLVL.

The genes are TRBV12-3 or TRBV12-4 and TRBJ1-1, with 7 nucleotides matching TRBD1. The CDR3 has 13 residues. Trimming took 6 bases from V and 5 from J; bases not matched to a gene: 6. CDR3 amino acids: CASRRQGATEAFF. In DNA, the CDR3 is TGTGCCAGCAGGAGACAGGGAGCAACTGAAGCTTTCTTT.

The chain carries TRBV7-2 and TRBJ2-5, with D perhaps being TRBD1 or TRBD2 (6 bases each). The length of the CDR3 is 15 residues. V shed 0 bases and J shed 6 bases, with 14 bases lying between them. The V gene's germline CDR1 is SGHTA and CDR2 FQGNSA. CDR3 loop: CASSLAGGTGQTQYF. The CDR3 region has the DNA TGTGCCAGCAGCTTAGCGGGAGGCACAGGGCAGACCCAGTACTTC.

The chain combines TRBV11-2 with TRBJ2-3, with 11 bases matching TRBD2. The CDR3 is 15 amino acids. The germline V gene has CDR1 SGHAT and CDR2 FQNNGV. Unmatched junction bases numbered 6, after V lost 5 bases and J lost 5 bases. For the CDR3, the DNA is TGTGCCAGCAGCCCCAGACTAGCGGGGTTAGATACGCAGTATTTT. It encodes CASSPRLAGLDTQYF.

In its sample, this clone was seen once. The chain carries TRBV12-3 or TRBV12-4 and TRBJ2-1, with D possibly called TRBD1 or TRBD2 (5 bases each). Trimming left V 7 bases short and J 15 bases short, with 22 bases between. The CDR3 extends over 13 amino acids. The CDR3 region has the DNA TGTGCCAGCACCCCGAGGGGAGACGGGATGCTGTTCTTC. Its translation is CASTPRGDGMLFF.